Detailed here is one TCR beta chain. The source of the sample is a study of OX40 agonist ivuxolimab in advanced cancers. The overall study: Prior anti-PD-1, anti-PD-L1 or anti-CTLA-4 therapy was allowed; about 39% had some.

The repertoire was sequenced with immunoSEQ multiplex PCR; TCRdb's copy has only in-frame clones and lacks some. The sample has 55,000 to 65,000 clones, 87% seen once. Germline values: CDR1 SGHNT, CDR2 YYREEE (reference sequence). J lost 7 bases, V lost 2 bases, and 7 bases had no gene match. This CDR3 region has 15 residues. The chain is built from TRBV5-4 and TRBJ1-5, with 9 bases aligning to TRBD1. The TCR comes from an adult with an advanced solid tumor such as melanoma, head and neck, liver or kidney cancer. The sample here was CD4+ or CD8+ T cells sorted from blood, taken in a trial of the OX40 agonist ivuxolimab. The CDR3 spells CASSFDRGSIQPQHF. DNA for the CDR3: TGTGCCAGCAGCTTCGACAGGGGGAGTATCCAGCCCCAGCATTTT.